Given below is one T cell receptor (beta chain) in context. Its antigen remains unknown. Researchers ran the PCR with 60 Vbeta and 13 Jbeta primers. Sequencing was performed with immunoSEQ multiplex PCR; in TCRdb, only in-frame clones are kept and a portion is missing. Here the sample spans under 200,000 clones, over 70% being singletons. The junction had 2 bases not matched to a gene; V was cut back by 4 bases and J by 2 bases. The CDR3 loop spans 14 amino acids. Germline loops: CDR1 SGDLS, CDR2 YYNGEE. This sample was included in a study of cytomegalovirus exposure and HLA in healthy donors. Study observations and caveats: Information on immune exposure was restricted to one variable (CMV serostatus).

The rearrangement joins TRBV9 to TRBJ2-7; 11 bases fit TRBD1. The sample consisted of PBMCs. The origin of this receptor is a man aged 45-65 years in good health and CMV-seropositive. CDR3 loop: CASSMGQGAYEQYF. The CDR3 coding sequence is TGTGCCAGCAGCATGGGACAGGGGGCCTACGAGCAGTACTTC.